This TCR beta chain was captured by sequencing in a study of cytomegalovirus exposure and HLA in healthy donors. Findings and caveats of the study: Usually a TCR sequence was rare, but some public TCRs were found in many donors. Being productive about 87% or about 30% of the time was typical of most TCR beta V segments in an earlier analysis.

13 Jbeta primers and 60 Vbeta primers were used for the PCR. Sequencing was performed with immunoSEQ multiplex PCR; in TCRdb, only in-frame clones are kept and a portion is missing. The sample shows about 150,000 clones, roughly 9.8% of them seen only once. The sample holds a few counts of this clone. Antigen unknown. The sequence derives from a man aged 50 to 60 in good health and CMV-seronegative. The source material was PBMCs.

CDR3 nucleotide sequence: TGTGCCAGCAGCGAGGGACAGAATGAAAAACTGTTTTTT. It translates to CASSEGQNEKLFF. The chain combines TRBV7-9 with TRBJ1-4; TRBD1 aligns across 7 bases. CDR1 is SEHNR, CDR2 FQNEAQ, per germline (reference sequence). CDR3 length: 13 residues. V dropped 5 bases and J dropped 5; count of bases not matched to a gene: 2.